Listed below are T cell receptor beta chains from one sample, sequenced in a study of shared clonotypes between healthy human individuals. Method: immunoSEQ multiplex PCR; TCRdb's copy keeps in-frame clones and lacks some. The table has under 2.5 million clones, around 90% seen once; the top ten hold 0.3% to 0.4%. The sequenced sample consisted of naive CD4+ T cells from PBMCs. These TCRs come from a man aged 18 to 30 in good health. Some clones in this sample may be carry-over from other donors' samples. Both conserved end residues are part of each CDR3. Fields, in order: J gene, clone size, V gene, D gene, CDR3 protein, CDR3 DNA. D genes are given only for firm matches. The listing skips clone size in some rows; elsewhere it reads once, few, many or a size class.

TRBJ2-7 | - | TRBV29-1 | TRBD1 | CSVVAGTGSYEQYF | TGCAGCGTTGTGGCTGGGACAGGGTCCTACGAGCAGTACTTC
TRBJ2-5 | - | TRBV27 | TRBD2 | CASSPGTSGSRREETQYF | TGTGCCAGCTCCCCTGGGACTAGCGGGAGCAGAAGGGAAGAGACCCAGTACTTC
TRBJ2-7 | - | TRBV28 | TRBD2 | CASSLELRVAGLSYEQYF | TGTGCCAGCAGTTTAGAGCTTCGAGTAGCGGGGCTCTCCTACGAGCAGTACTTC
TRBJ2-1 | - | TRBV5-1 | TRBD2 | CASSLARLAGYNEQFF | TGCGCCAGCAGCTTGGCTAGACTAGCGGGGTACAATGAGCAGTTCTTC
TRBJ2-6 | - | TRBV27 | - | CASSLGPGLTGANVLTF | TGTGCCAGCAGTTTAGGGCCGGGACTTACTGGGGCCAACGTCCTGACTTTC
TRBJ1-5 | few | TRBV30 | - | CAWKPGTGHQPQHF | TGTGCCTGGAAACCGGGGACCGGGCATCAGCCCCAGCATTTT
TRBJ2-1 | - | TRBV6-1 | - | CAGSTDGLSYNEQFF | TGTGCCGGCTCGACTGACGGCCTCTCCTACAATGAGCAGTTCTTC
TRBJ2-1 | - | TRBV2 | - | CASTGDEGEQFF | TGTGCCAGCACTGGAGATGAGGGTGAGCAGTTCTTC
TRBJ2-7 | - | TRBV18 | TRBD1 | CASSPRDRTYEQYF | TGTGCCAGCTCACCGAGGGACAGGACCTACGAGCAGTACTTC
TRBJ1-2 | - | TRBV30 | - | CAWSVSQAGYTF | TGTGCCTGGAGTGTGTCGCAGGCTGGCTACACCTTC
TRBJ2-3 | - | TRBV5-1 | TRBD2 | CASSFILGTSGRSRPDTQYF | TGCGCCAGCAGTTTCATCCTCGGGACTAGCGGGAGATCTCGGCCAGATACGCAGTATTTT
TRBJ2-5 | once | TRBV5-1 | TRBD1 | CASSPGQGETQYF | TGCGCCAGCAGCCCCGGACAGGGCGAGACCCAGTACTTC
TRBJ1-2 | - | TRBV19 | - | CAISIGDGTHYGYTF | TGTGCCATCAGTATCGGGGACGGGACACACTATGGCTACACCTTC
TRBJ1-1 | - | TRBV6-5 | - | CASSADSYTEAFF | TGTGCCAGCAGCGCTGACAGTTACACTGAAGCTTTCTTT
TRBJ1-2 | - | TRBV7-3 | - | CASSSGPDTGYTF | TGTGCCAGCAGTTCCGGTCCCGATACAGGCTACACCTTC
TRBJ2-4 | - | TRBV2 | - | CASSDWQKGRDF | TGTGCCAGCAGTGATTGGCAGAAGGGGCGAGACTTC
TRBJ1-5 | - | TRBV2 | TRBD1 | CASSELGQVGNQPQHF | TGTGCCAGCAGCGAGCTAGGACAGGTTGGCAATCAGCCCCAGCATTTT
TRBJ2-7 | - | TRBV6-6 | TRBD2 | CASTGSGTGYEQYF | TGTGCCAGCACCGGTAGCGGGACTGGCTACGAGCAGTACTTC
TRBJ2-7 | once | TRBV6-5 | - | CASSYAGEQYF | TGTGCCAGCAGTTACGCGGGCGAGCAGTACTTC
TRBJ1-2 | once | TRBV19 | TRBD1 | CASSTTKPGQGYGYTF | TGTGCCAGTAGTACAACCAAACCGGGACAGGGTTATGGCTACACCTTC
TRBJ2-1 | - | TRBV2 | - | CASSELRTDLSSYNEQFF | TGTGCCAGCAGTGAGCTTCGGACAGACTTAAGCTCCTACAATGAGCAGTTCTTC
TRBJ1-2 | - | TRBV19 | - | CASRKIEAEPWDGYTF | TGTGCCAGTAGGAAGATTGAGGCAGAACCCTGGGACGGCTACACCTTC
TRBJ2-2 | - | TRBV7-3 | - | CASSLSLPANTGELFF | TGTGCCAGCAGCTTATCACTCCCCGCGAACACCGGGGAGCTGTTTTTT
TRBJ1-2 | - | TRBV9 | TRBD1 | CASSGGTGPPGYTF | TGTGCCAGCAGCGGGGGGACAGGACCTCCGGGGTACACCTTC
TRBJ1-4 | - | TRBV30 | - | CAWSGGWEKLFF | TGTGCCTGGAGCGGTGGATGGGAAAAACTGTTTTTT
TRBJ2-1 | - | TRBV28 | - | CASSLIDSNEQFF | TGTGCCAGCAGCTTAATTGACAGCAATGAGCAGTTCTTC
TRBJ2-1 | - | TRBV27 | - | CASQIRRMNNEQFF | TGTGCCAGCCAAATCAGGAGAATGAACAATGAGCAGTTCTTC
TRBJ2-5 | - | TRBV5-1 | TRBD1 | CASSSGTGEETQYF | TGCGCCAGCAGCTCAGGGACAGGCGAGGAGACCCAGTACTTC
TRBJ1-1 | - | TRBV5-1 | - | CATSYLGGGTEAFF | TGCGCCACCTCCTACTTGGGGGGGGGCACTGAAGCTTTCTTT
TRBJ1-5 | - | TRBV5-4 | - | CASSFSPGNQPQHF | TGTGCCAGCAGCTTTAGTCCGGGCAATCAGCCCCAGCATTTT
TRBJ1-6 | - | TRBV7-3 | TRBD1 | CASSFTGASPLHF | TGTGCCAGCAGCTTCACAGGGGCTTCACCCCTCCACTTT
TRBJ2-6 | - | TRBV14 | - | CASSQDVSVLTF | TGTGCCAGCAGCCAAGATGTGAGCGTCCTGACTTTC
TRBJ2-7 | - | TRBV5-1 | TRBD2 | CASRETGGDEQYF | TGCGCCAGCAGGGAGACGGGGGGTGACGAGCAGTACTTC
TRBJ2-7 | - | TRBV7-2 | - | CASSLRINYEQYF | TGTGCCAGCAGCTTACGGATTAACTACGAGCAGTACTTC
TRBJ2-1 | - | TRBV6-1 | TRBD1 | CASSERRQGWIGQFF | TGTGCCAGCAGTGAACGACGACAGGGCTGGATTGGGCAGTTCTTC
TRBJ2-7 | - | TRBV9 | - | CASSVRPRGDEQYF | TGTGCCAGCAGCGTTCGACCCCGAGGCGACGAGCAGTACTTC
TRBJ2-2 | once | TRBV5-1 | TRBD2 | CASSFVGGTNTGELFF | TGCGCCAGCAGCTTTGTCGGGGGGACGAACACCGGGGAGCTGTTTTTT
TRBJ1-1 | - | TRBV5-1 | TRBD1 | CASSQAGQGQKAFF | TGCGCCAGCAGCCAGGCCGGACAGGGTCAGAAAGCTTTCTTT
TRBJ2-5 | once | TRBV6-6 | - | CASSFGTRQETQYF | TGTGCCAGCAGTTTCGGCACTCGCCAAGAGACCCAGTACTTC
TRBJ1-1 | few | TRBV19 | - | CASSIRRGEAFF | TGTGCCAGTAGTATAAGGAGGGGTGAAGCTTTCTTT